The T cell receptor beta chain under discussion was sequenced for a study of blood T cell repertoires in COVID-19. Study summary: COVID-19 samples, acute and convalescent, were from the United States, Italy and Spain.

Profiling relied on immunoSEQ multiplex PCR, and the TCRdb table lists in-frame clones only, not all of them. Found here are about 210,000 clones, 75% to 90% of them singletons; the top ten hold 4% to 6%. Deletions cut 3 bases from V and 3 bases from J, with 17 bases between. The CDR3 extends over 16 amino acids. From germline, CDR1 is LNHDA and CDR2 SQIVND (reference sequence). The TCR comes from a woman in her forties with acute or convalescent COVID-19. Material for sequencing was peripheral blood. The chain is built from TRBV19 and TRBJ2-5; tentative D call: TRBD2 (6 bases). CDR3: CASSIGSGLGEETQYF. The DNA of the CDR3 is TGTGCCAGTAGTATTGGGAGCGGGCTAGGGGAAGAGACCCAGTACTTC.